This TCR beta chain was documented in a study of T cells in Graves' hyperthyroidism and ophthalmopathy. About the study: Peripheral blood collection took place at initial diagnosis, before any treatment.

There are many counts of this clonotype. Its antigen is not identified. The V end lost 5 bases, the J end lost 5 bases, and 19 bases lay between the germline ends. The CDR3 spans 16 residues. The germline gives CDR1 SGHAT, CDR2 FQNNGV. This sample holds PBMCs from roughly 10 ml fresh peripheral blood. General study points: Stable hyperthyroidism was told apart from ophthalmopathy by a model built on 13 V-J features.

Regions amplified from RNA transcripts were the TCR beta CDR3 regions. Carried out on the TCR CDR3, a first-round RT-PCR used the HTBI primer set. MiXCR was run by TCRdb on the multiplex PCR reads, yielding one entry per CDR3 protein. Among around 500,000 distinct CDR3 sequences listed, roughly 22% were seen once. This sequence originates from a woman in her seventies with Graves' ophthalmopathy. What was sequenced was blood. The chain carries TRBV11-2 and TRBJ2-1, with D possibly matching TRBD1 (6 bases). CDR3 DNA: TGTGCCAGCAGCACGTTAGCAGGGCAGGGGAACAATGAGCAGTTCTTC. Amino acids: CASSTLAGQGNNEQFF.